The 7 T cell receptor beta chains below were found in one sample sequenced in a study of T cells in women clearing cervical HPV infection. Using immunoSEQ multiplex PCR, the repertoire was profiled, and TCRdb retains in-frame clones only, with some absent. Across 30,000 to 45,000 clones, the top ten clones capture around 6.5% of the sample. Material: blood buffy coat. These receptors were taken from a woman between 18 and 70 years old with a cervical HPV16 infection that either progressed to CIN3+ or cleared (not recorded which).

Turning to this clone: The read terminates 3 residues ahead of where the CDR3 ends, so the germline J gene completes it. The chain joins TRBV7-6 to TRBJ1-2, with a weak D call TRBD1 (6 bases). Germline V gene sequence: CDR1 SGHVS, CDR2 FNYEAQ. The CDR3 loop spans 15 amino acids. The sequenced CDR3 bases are TGTGCCAGCAGCGAAACTAGCGGGGGGGCCTACGAC. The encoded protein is CASSETSGGAYD. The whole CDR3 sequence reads CASSETSGGAYDYTF.

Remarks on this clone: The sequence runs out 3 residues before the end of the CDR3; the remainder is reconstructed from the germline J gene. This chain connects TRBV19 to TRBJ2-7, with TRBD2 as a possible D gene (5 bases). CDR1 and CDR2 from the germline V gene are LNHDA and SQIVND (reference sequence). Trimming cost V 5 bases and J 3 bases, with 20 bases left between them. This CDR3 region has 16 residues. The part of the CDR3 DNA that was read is TGTGCCAGTAGTGGAACCAGGACGGGGAAATACTACGAG. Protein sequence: CASSGTRTGKYYE. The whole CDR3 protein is CASSGTRTGKYYEQYF.

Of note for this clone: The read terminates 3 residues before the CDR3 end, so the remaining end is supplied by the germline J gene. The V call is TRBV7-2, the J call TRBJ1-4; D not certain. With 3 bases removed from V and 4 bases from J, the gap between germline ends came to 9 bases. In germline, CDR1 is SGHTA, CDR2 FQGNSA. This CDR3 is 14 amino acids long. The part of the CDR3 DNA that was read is TGTGCCAGCAGCTTCAGAGGCTTTAATGAAAAA. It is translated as CASSFRGFNEK. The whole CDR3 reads CASSFRGFNEKLFF.

The CDR3 loop reads CASSSQRDEQFF. CDR3 DNA, as far as it was read: TGTGCCAGCAGTTCCCAAAGGGATGAG. This sequence joins TRBV6-2 or TRBV6-3 and TRBJ2-1; D is undetermined. Sequencing ends 3 residues short of the CDR3 end; the germline J gene provides the rest. Trimming stripped 4 bases from V and 8 bases from J, with 9 bases between. CDR1 is MNHEY, CDR2 SVGEGT, per germline. CDR3 length: 12 residues.

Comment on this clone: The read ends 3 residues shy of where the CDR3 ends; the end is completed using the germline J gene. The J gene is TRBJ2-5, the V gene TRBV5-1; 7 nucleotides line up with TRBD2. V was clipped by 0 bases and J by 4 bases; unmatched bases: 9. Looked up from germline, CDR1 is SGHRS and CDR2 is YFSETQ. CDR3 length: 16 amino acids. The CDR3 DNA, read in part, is TGCGCCAGCAGCTTGGCCCTAGCGGCAGTCCCAGAGACC. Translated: CASSLALAAVPET. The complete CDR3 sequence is CASSLALAAVPETQYF.

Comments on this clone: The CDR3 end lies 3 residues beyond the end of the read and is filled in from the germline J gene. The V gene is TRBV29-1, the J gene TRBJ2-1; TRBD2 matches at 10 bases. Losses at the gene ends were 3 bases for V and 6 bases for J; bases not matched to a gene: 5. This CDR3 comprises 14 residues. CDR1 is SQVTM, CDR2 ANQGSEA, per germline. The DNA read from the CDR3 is TGCAGCGTTGATACTAGCGGGGTTTTCAATGAG. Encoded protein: CSVDTSGVFNE. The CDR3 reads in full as CSVDTSGVFNEQFF.

The part of the CDR3 DNA that was read is TGTGCCAGCTCACCCAGCCGGGGATCAGGTGGC. It yields the protein CASSPSRGSGG. The whole CDR3 reads CASSPSRGSGGYTF. The rearrangement links TRBV18 to TRBJ1-2; D remains ambiguous. The CDR3 goes on 3 residues after the read ends, and that part is filled in from the germline J gene. The germline gives CDR1 KGHSH, CDR2 LQKENI. The CDR3 spans 14 residues. Trimming took 3 bases from V and 7 from J, leaving 15 bases between them.